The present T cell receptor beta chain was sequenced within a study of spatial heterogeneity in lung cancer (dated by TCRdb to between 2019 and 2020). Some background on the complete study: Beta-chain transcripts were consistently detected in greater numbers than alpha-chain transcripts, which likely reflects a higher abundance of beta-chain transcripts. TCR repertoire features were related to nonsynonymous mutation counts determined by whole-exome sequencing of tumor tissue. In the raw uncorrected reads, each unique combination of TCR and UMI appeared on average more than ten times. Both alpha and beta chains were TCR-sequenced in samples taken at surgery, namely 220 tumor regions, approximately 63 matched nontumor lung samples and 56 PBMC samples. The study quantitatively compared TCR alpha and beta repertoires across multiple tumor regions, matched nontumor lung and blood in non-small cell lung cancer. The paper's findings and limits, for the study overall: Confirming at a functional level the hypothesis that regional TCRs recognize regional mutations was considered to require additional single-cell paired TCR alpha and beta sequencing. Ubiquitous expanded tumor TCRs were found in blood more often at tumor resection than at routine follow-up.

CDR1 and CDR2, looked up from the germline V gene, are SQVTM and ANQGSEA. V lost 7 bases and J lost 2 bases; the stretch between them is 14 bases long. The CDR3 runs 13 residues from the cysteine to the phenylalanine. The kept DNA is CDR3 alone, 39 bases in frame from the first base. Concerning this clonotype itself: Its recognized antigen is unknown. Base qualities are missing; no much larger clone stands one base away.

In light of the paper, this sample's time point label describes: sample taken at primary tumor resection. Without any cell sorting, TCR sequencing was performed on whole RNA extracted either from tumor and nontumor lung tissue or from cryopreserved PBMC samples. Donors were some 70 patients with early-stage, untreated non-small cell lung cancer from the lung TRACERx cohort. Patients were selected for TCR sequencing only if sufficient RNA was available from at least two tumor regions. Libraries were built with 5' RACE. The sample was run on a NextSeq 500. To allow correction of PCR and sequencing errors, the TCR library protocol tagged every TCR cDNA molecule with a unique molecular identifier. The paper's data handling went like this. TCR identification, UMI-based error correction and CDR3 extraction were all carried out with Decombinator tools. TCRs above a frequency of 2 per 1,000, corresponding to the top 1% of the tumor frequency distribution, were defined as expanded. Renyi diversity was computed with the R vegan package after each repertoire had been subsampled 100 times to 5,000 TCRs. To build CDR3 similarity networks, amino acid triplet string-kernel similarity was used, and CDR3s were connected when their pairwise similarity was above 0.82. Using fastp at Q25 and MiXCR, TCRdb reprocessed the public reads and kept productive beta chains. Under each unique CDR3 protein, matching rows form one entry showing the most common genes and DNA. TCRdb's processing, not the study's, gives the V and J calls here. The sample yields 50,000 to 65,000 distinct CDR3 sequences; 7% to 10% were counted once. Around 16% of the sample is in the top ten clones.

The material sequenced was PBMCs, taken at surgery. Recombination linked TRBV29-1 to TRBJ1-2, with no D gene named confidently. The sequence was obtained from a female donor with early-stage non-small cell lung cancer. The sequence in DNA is TGCAGCGGCGGACCGGGTGCGAACTATGGCTACACCTTC. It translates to CSGGPGANYGYTF. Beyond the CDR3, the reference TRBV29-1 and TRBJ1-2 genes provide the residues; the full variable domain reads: SAVISQKPSRDICQRGTSLTIQCQVDSQVTMMFWYRQQPGQSLTLIATANQGSEATYESGFVIDKFPISRPNLTFSTLTVSNMSPEDSSIYLCSGGPGANYGYTFGSGTRLTVV.